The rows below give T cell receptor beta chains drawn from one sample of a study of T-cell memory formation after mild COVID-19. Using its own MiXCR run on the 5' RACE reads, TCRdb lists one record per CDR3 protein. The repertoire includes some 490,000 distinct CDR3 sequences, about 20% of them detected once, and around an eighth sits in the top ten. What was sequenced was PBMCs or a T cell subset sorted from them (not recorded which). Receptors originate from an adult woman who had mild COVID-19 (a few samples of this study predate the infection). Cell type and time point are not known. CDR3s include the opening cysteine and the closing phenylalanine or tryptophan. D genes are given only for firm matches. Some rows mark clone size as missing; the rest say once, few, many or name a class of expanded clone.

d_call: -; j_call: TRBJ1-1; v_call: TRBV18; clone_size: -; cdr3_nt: TGTGCCAGCTCACCACGCGACGGGCCGACTGAAGCTTTCTTT; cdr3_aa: CASSPRDGPTEAFF
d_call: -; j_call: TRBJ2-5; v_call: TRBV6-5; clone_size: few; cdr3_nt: TGTGCCAGCAGTTTACAGGGCCCTAAAGAGACCCAGTACTTC; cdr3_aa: CASSLQGPKETQYF
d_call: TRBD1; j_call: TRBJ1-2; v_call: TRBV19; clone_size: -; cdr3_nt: TGTGCCAGTAGTGACCGGGACAGGGTCCGCTATGGCTACACCTTC; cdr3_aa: CASSDRDRVRYGYTF
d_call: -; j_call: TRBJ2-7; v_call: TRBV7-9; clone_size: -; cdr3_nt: TGTGCCAGCAGCCTCTCGGGGACATCCTACGAGCAGTACTTC; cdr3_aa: CASSLSGTSYEQYF
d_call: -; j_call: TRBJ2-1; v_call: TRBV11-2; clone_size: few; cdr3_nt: TGTGCCAGCAGCTTTCAGAGGGACGGAATTTACAATGAGCAGTTCTTC; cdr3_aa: CASSFQRDGIYNEQFF
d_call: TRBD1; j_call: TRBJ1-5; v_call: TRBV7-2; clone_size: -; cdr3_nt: TGTGCCAGCAGCCCGGACAGGTTCAATCAGCCCCAGCATTTT; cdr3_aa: CASSPDRFNQPQHF
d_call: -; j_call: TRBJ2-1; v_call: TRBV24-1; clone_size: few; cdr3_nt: TGTGCCACCAGTGACCCCAGATCGCGACCGCCTAGGGGGGAAGGCTCCTACAATGAGCAGTTCTTC; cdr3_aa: CATSDPRSRPPRGEGSYNEQFF
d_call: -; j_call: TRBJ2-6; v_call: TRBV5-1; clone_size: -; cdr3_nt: TGCGCCAGCAGCTTGACCGCACACGGGGCCAACGTCCTGACTTTC; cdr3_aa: CASSLTAHGANVLTF
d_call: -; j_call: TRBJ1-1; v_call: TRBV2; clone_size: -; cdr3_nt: TGTGCCAGCGCCAAACGGGGGAACACTGAAGCTTTCTTT; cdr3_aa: CASAKRGNTEAFF
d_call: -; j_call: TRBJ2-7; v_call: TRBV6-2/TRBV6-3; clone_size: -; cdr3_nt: TGTGCCAGCAGATTGGGGGAAAAAGGATACTACGAGCAGTACTTC; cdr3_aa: CASRLGEKGYYEQYF
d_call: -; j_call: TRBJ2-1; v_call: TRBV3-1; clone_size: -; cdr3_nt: TGTGCCAGCAGCCACGGGAGCAGCTCCTACAATGAGCAGTTCTTC; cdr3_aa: CASSHGSSSYNEQFF
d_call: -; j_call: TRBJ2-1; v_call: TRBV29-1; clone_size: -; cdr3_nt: TGCAGCACAACCGACGGCCTCTACTACAATGAGCAGTTCTTC; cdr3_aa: CSTTDGLYYNEQFF
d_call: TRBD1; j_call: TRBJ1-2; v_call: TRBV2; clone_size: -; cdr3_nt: TGTGCCAGCAGGGAAGACAGGGTGGGTGGCTACACCTTC; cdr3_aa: CASREDRVGGYTF